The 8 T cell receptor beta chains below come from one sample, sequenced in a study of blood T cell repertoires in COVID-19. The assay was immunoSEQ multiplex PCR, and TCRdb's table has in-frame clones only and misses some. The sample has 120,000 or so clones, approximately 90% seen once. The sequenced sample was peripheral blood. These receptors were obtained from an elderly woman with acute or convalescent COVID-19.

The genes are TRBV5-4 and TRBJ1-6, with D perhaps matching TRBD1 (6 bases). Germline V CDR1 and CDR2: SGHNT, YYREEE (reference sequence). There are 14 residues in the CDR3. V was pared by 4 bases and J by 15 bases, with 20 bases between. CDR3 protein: CASSQAGTSFHLHF. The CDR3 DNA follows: TGTGCCAGCAGCCAAGCCGGGACATCTTTCCACCTCCACTTT.

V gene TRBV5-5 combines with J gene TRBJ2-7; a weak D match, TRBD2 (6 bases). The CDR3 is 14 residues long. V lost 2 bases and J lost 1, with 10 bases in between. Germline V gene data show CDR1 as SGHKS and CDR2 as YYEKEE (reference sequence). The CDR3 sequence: CASSFGGESYEQYF. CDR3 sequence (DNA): TGTGCCAGCAGCTTCGGAGGGGAGTCCTACGAGCAGTACTTC.

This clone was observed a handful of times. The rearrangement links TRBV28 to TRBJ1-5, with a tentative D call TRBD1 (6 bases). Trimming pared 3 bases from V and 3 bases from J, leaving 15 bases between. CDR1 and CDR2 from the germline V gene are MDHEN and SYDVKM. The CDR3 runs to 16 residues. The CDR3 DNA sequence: TGTGCCAGCAGTTTCAATGAGGGGGGGGCCAATCAGCCCCAGCATTTT. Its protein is CASSFNEGGANQPQHF.

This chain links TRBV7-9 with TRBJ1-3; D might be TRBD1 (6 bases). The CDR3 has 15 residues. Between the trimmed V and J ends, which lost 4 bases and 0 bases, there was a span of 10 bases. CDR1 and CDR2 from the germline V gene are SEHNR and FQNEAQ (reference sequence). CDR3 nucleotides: TGTGCCAGCAGCTCTGACAGGAACTCTGGAAACACCATATATTTT. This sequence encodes CASSSDRNSGNTIYF.

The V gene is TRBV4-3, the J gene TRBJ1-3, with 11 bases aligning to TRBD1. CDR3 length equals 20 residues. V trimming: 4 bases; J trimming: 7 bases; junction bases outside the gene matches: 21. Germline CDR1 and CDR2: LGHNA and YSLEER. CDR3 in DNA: TGCGCCAGCAGCCCTTCACGGACAGGGGGCTCATACCTCTCTGAGAACACCATATATTTT. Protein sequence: CASSPSRTGGSYLSENTIYF.

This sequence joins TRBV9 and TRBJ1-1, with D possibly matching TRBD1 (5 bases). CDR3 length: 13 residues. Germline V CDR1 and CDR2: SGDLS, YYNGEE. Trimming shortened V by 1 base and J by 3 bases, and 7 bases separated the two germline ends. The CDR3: CASSVQGDTEAFF. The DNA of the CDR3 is TGTGCCAGCAGCGTACAGGGTGACACTGAAGCTTTCTTT.

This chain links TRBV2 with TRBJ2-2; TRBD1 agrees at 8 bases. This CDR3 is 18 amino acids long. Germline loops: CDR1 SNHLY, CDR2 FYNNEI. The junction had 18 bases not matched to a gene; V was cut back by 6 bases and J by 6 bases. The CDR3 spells CASSWRGNKDRGAGELFF. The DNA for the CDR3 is TGTGCCAGCAGCTGGAGAGGGAACAAAGACAGGGGTGCCGGGGAGCTGTTTTTT.

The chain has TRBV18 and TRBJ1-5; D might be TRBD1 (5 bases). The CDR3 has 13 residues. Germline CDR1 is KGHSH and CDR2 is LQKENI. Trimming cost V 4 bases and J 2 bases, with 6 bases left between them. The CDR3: CASSLTGNQPQHF. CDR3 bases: TGTGCCAGCTCACTGACAGGCAATCAGCCCCAGCATTTT.